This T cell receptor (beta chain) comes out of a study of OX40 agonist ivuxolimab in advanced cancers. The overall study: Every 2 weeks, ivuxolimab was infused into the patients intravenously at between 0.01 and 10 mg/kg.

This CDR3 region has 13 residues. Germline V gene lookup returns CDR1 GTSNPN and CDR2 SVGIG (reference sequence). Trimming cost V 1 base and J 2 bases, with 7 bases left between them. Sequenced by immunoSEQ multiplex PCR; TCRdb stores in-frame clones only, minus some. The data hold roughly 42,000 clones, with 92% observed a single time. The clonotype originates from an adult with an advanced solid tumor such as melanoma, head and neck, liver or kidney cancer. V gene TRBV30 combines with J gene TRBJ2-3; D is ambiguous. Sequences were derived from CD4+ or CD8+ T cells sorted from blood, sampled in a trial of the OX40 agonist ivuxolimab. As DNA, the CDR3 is TGTGCCTGGAGTGAGAGGAACACAGATACGCAGTATTTT. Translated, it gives CAWSERNTDTQYF.